This TCR beta chain originates from a study of early T cells in non-severe SARS-CoV-2 infection. The overall study: Chains were unpaired, as sequencing was done on bulk RNA from unsorted whole blood.

Separate cDNA molecules each had unique molecular identifiers attached to them. TCRdb reanalysed the 5' RACE reads using MiXCR and keeps one entry per CDR3 protein. The data contain under 140,000 distinct CDR3 sequences, approximately 12% of them singletons. The TCR comes from an adult who was a healthcare worker with PCR-confirmed SARS-CoV-2 infection or an uninfected control (not recorded which). Source: whole blood, taken at baseline.

CDR3 protein: CASSPDGTGYQPQHF. CDR3 coding DNA: TGCGCCAGCAGCCCGGATGGGACAGGGTATCAGCCCCAGCATTTT. The V gene is TRBV5-1, the J gene TRBJ1-5, with 9 positions matching TRBD1. The CDR3 has 15 amino acids. CDR1 and CDR2 (germline): SGHRS, YFSETQ. V dropped 4 bases and J dropped 5; count of bases not matched to a gene: 7.